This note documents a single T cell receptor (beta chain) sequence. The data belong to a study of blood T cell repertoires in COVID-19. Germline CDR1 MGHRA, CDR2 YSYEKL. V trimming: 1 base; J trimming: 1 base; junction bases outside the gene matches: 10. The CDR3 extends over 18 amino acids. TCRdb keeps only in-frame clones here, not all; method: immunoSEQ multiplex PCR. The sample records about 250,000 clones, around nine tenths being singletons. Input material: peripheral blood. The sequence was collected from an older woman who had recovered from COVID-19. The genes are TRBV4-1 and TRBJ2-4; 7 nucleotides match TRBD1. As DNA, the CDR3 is TGCGCCAGCAGCCAAGCGACAGGGTTAAGTAAGGCCAAAAACATTCAGTACTTC. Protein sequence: CASSQATGLSKAKNIQYF.